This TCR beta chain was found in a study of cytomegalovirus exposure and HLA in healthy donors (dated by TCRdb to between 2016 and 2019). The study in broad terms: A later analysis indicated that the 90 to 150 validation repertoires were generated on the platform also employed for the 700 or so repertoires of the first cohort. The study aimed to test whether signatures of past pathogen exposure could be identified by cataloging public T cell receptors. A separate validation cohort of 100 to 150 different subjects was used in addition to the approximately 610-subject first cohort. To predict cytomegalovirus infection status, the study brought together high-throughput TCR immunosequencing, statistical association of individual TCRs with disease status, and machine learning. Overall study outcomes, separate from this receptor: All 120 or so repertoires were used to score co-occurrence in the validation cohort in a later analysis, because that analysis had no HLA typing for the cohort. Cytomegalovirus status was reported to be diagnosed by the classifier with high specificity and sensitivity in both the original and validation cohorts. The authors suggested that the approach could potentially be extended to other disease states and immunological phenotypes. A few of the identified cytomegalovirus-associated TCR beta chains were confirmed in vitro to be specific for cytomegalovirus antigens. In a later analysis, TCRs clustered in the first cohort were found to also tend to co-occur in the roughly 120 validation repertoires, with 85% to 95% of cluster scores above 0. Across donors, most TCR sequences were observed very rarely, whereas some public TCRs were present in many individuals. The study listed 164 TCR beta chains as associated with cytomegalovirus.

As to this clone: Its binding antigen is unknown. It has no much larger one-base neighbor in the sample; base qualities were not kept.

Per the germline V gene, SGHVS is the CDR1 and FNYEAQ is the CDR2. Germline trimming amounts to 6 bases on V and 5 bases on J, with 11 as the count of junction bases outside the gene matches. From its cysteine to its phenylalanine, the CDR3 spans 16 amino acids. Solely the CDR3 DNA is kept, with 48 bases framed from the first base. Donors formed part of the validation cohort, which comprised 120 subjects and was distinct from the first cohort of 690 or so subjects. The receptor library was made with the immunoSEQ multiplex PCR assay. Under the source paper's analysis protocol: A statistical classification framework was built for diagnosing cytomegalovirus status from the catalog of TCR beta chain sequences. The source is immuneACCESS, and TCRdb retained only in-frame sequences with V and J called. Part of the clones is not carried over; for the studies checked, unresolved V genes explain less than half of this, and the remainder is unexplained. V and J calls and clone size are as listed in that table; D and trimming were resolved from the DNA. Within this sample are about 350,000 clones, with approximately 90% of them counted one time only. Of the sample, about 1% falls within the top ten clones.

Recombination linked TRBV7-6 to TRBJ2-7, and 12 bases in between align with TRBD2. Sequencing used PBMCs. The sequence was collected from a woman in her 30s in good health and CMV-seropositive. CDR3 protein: CASRTGLAGRPHEQYF. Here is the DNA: TGTGCCAGCAGGACAGGACTAGCGGGAAGACCCCACGAGCAGTACTTC.